This section outlines one T cell receptor beta chain sequence together with its context. The length of the CDR3 is 17 residues. CDR1 is MDHEN, CDR2 SYDVKM, per germline. Deletions cut 4 bases from V and 1 base from J, with 17 bases between. This entry belongs to a study of blood T cell repertoires in COVID-19. The participants were between 18 and 89 years old and came from some 23 US areas. Cohorts were determined from participant-reported clinical history. Measured with immunoSEQ multiplex PCR; TCRdb has only the in-frame clones, and not every one. Of 250,000 or so clones in the sample, 80% to 90% are singletons; the top ten hold about 4%.

The gene calls are TRBV28 and TRBJ2-1; D is undetermined. Sample: PBMCs or T cells enriched from blood (not recorded which). The origin of this receptor is a woman under 40 with acute COVID-19. DNA of the CDR3: TGTGCCAGCAGTTCGCCAATCCGCCAGGAATCCTACAATGAGCAGTTCTTC. The encoded protein is CASSSPIRQESYNEQFF.